The T cell receptor beta chain under discussion was sequenced for a study of PD-1 blockade in mismatch repair-deficient tumors. At the level of the study: Enrolled about 2013-2017, patients had progressing, pretreated mismatch repair-deficient cancers of about twelve types.

As to this clone: Its antigen is currently unknown.

Produced via immunoSEQ multiplex PCR; TCRdb's table is partial and in-frame only. The sample records about 79,000 clones, around 80% being singletons. The CDR3 covers 14 residues. CDR1 is KGHSH and CDR2 is LQKENI in the germline V gene. J was trimmed by 5 bases and V by 4 bases; bases with no gene match: 4. Study findings and constraints: Rapid post-treatment expansion, then contraction, generally preceding radiologic response, marked tumor-resident clones.

The TCR-sequenced patients were a few responders to pembrolizumab. Source: peripheral blood, taken 44 weeks after starting pembrolizumab. The chain has TRBV18 and TRBJ2-5, with 10 bases fitting TRBD1. This receptor was obtained from an adult with mismatch repair-deficient cancer. The CDR3 DNA reads as TGTGCCAGCTCACGACAGGGGGCGCGGGAGACCCAGTACTTC. Translated: CASSRQGARETQYF. The variable domain in full, with the rest retrieved from reference TRBV18 and TRBJ2-5, is NAGVMQNPRHLVRRRGQEARLRCSPMKGHSHVYWYRQLPEEGLKFMVYLQKENIIDESGMPKERFSAEFPKEGPSILRIQQVVRGDSAAYFCASSRQGARETQYFGPGTRLLVL.